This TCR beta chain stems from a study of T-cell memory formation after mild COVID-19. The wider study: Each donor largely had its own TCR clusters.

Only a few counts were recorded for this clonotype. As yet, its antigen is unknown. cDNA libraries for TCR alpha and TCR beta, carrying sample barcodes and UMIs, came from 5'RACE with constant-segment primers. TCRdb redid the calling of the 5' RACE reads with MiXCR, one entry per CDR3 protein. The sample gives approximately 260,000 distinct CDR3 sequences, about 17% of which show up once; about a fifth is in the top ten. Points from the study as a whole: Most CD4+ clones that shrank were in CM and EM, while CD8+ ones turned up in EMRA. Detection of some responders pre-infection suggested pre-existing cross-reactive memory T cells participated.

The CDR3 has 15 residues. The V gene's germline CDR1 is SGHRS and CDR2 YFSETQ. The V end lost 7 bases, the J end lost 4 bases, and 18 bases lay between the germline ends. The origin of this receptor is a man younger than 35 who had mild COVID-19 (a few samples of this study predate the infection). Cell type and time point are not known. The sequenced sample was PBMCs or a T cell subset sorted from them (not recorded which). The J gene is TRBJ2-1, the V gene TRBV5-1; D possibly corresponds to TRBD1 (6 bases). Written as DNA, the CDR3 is TGCGCCAGCCACCTTGGGGGACACCTTTACAATGAGCAGTTCTTC. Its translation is CASHLGGHLYNEQFF.